This T cell receptor (beta chain) was retrieved from a study of blood T cell repertoires in COVID-19. Assay used: immunoSEQ multiplex PCR; TCRdb lists only in-frame clones, some missing. This table has under 400,000 clones, 88% appearing once. The germline V gene has CDR1 LGHNA and CDR2 YSLEER. V trimming: 0 bases; J trimming: 5 bases; junction bases outside the gene matches: 1. The CDR3 spans 15 residues. Seattle-derived patients entered the study during active infection and were followed longitudinally. V and J are TRBV4-3 and TRBJ2-1; 10 bases map to TRBD2. This TCR came from a woman aged 25 to 39 with COVID-19, enrolled during active disease. Sequencing used peripheral blood. CDR3 bases: TGCGCCAGCAGCCAAGAACTAGCGGGGAACAATGAGCAGTTCTTC. Protein: CASSQELAGNNEQFF.